This is a list of T cell receptor beta chains from one sample in a study of T cell changes during pregnancy in multiple sclerosis. Sequencing was performed with immunoSEQ multiplex PCR; in TCRdb, only in-frame clones are kept and a portion is missing. The sample has around 41,000 clones, 90% to 95% seen once. The sequenced sample was CD4+ T cells from peripheral blood mononuclear cells, obtained in the third trimester of pregnancy. These TCRs come from a female donor in good health, enrolled as a control in a pregnancy study. CDR3s include the opening cysteine and the closing phenylalanine or tryptophan. D genes are given only for firm matches. Some rows have no size entry. The others give once, few or many, or a class for an expanded clone.

>TRBV5-1|TRBJ1-3|TRBD1|.
TGCGCCAGCAGCTTGGAGGGGACAGGGCTTTTCGGAAACACCATATATTTT
CASSLEGTGLFGNTIYF
>TRBV6-1|TRBJ1-4|.|.
TGTGCCAGCAGTGCTCGGGGTGGGACACTTGAAAAACTGTTTTTT
CASSARGGTLEKLFF
>TRBV7-9|TRBJ1-2|.|once
TGTGCCAGCAGCAAAGACCCCGACGGGGGCTACACCTTC
CASSKDPDGGYTF
>TRBV4-1|TRBJ2-3|TRBD2|.
TGCGCCAGCAGCCATTCGCCGACTAGCCCGGGCACAGATACGCAGTATTTT
CASSHSPTSPGTDTQYF
>TRBV13|TRBJ2-7|TRBD2|.
TGTGCCAGCAGCTTAGGTGGACGGGGAGGGCCTGAAGAGCAGTACTTC
CASSLGGRGGPEEQYF
>TRBV4-1|TRBJ1-5|.|.
TGCGCCAGCAGCCCGAGTGGACTCTCTCAGCCCCAGCATTTT
CASSPSGLSQPQHF
>TRBV2|TRBJ1-4|TRBD1|.
TGTGCCAGCAGTCCTAGGACAGGACCTAATGAAAAACTGTTTTTT
CASSPRTGPNEKLFF
>TRBV5-5|TRBJ2-7|TRBD1|.
TGTGCCAGCAGTCGCGAGACAGGGCCCACTGAAGAGCAGTACTTC
CASSRETGPTEEQYF
>TRBV7-2|TRBJ2-7|TRBD2|.
TGTGCCAGCAGTTCTACTAGCGGGAGAGGTTACGAGCAGTACTTC
CASSSTSGRGYEQYF
>TRBV5-1|TRBJ2-1|TRBD2|.
TGCGCCAGCAGCTTGGCCCAAGCGGGGCTTGAGCAGTTCTTC
CASSLAQAGLEQFF
>TRBV6-1|TRBJ2-7|.|.
TGTGCCAGCCGTACAGGCCCCCCCTACGAGCAGTACTTC
CASRTGPPYEQYF
>TRBV10-3|TRBJ2-3|TRBD2|.
TGTGCCATCAGCCCTAATAGCGGGGCGTCCGATACGCAGTATTTT
CAISPNSGASDTQYF
>TRBV16|TRBJ1-2|TRBD1|.
TGTGCCAGCAGCTCGACAGGGGACTATGGCTACACCTTC
CASSSTGDYGYTF
>TRBV6-1|TRBJ1-5|.|.
TGTGCCAGCAGTGGGAGCAGTTATAGCAATCAGCCCCAGCATTTT
CASSGSSYSNQPQHF
>TRBV5-1|TRBJ2-5|TRBD1|.
TGCGCCAGCAGCTTGGAGGGACAGGGAGCAAGAGAGACCCAGTACTTC
CASSLEGQGARETQYF
>TRBV5-1|TRBJ2-2|TRBD2|.
TGCGCCAGCAGTCCCGGACTAGCGGGAGGCCCCGGGGAGCTGTTTTTT
CASSPGLAGGPGELFF
>TRBV4-2|TRBJ2-5|.|.
TGTGCCAGCAGCCAAGAGTATCCTCCCTTTGTCGGGACCCAGTACTTC
CASSQEYPPFVGTQYF
>TRBV28|TRBJ2-6|.|.
TGTGCCAGCAGTCTCCGCTCTGGGGCCAACGTCCTGACTTTC
CASSLRSGANVLTF
>TRBV6-5|TRBJ2-7|TRBD1|few
TGTGCCAGCAGATCCGGACAGGGTGGGACCTACGAGCAGTACTTC
CASRSGQGGTYEQYF
>TRBV7-9|TRBJ2-7|TRBD2|.
TGTGCCAGCCGACGTGCACTAGCGGGTTCCGAGCAGTACTTC
CASRRALAGSEQYF
>TRBV28|TRBJ2-5|TRBD1|.
TGTGCCAGCAGCCGTCGACAGGGGAAGGGACAAGAGACCCAGTACTTC
CASSRRQGKGQETQYF
>TRBV28|TRBJ1-3|TRBD1|.
TGTGCCAGCAGCCTGACAGGGCTGGAGCAAGGTGGAAACACCATATATTTT
CASSLTGLEQGGNTIYF
>TRBV6-6|TRBJ1-6|TRBD1|once
TGTGCCAGCAGTCAAATCGGGACAGCTAATTCACCCCTCCACTTT
CASSQIGTANSPLHF
>TRBV25-1|TRBJ2-5|.|once
TGTGCCAGCAGTCCGGGGAACAGGGTGGAGACCCAGTACTTC
CASSPGNRVETQYF
>TRBV28|TRBJ1-2|.|once
TGTGCCAGCACTCGTTTATCTCTACGCGGTGGCTACACCTTC
CASTRLSLRGGYTF
>TRBV6-1|TRBJ1-2|.|.
TGTGCCAGCAGTTTGGACAGAGACTATGGCTACACCTTC
CASSLDRDYGYTF
>TRBV30|TRBJ1-1|.|.
TGTGCCTGGAGTGGGGCTGTTCGAGCTTTCTTT
CAWSGAVRAFF
>TRBV2|TRBJ1-2|.|.
TGTGCCAGCAGTGAGCTAAGCTATGGCTACACCTTC
CASSELSYGYTF
>TRBV2|TRBJ1-2|.|.
TGTGCCAGCAGTGAAGATTCAGGCAACTATGGCTACACCTTC
CASSEDSGNYGYTF
>TRBV7-8|TRBJ1-1|.|.
TGTGCCAGCAGCACCACAACGCCCGCTGAAGCTTTCTTT
CASSTTTPAEAFF
>TRBV7-6|TRBJ2-7|TRBD1|.
TGTGCCAGCAGCTTAGCGGGACAGGGAGGCTACGAGCAGTACTTC
CASSLAGQGGYEQYF
>TRBV19|TRBJ1-5|TRBD1|.
TGTGCCAGTAGTAGCCGGGACAGGGAAATTAGCAATCAGCCCCAGCATTTT
CASSSRDREISNQPQHF
>TRBV7-9|TRBJ2-6|.|.
TGTGCCAGCAGCCGAGACAGAGTCTCTGGGGCCAACGTCCTGACTTTC
CASSRDRVSGANVLTF
>TRBV7-8|TRBJ2-7|TRBD1|once
TGTGCCAGCAGTCAGCGGACAGGGGACGAGCAGTACTTC
CASSQRTGDEQYF
>TRBV7-6|TRBJ2-3|TRBD2|.
TGTGCCAGCAGCCTCAGACTAGCGGGGGGGACTAGCACAGATACGCAGTATTTT
CASSLRLAGGTSTDTQYF
>TRBV4-1|TRBJ1-2|TRBD1|.
TGCGCCAGCAGCCAAACCGGACAGGGGGCTAACTATGGCTACACCTTC
CASSQTGQGANYGYTF
>TRBV15|TRBJ2-7|TRBD2|.
TGTGCCACCAGCAGGGGGGGAGGGTCCACCTACGAGCAGTACTTC
CATSRGGGSTYEQYF
>TRBV20-1|TRBJ2-5|.|.
TGCAGTGCTACCAGCCAAGAGACCCAGTACTTC
CSATSQETQYF
>TRBV2|TRBJ1-5|.|.
TGTGCCAGCAGTGATATAGAAACTAATCAGCCCCAGCATTTT
CASSDIETNQPQHF
>TRBV2|TRBJ1-6|TRBD1|.
TGTGCCAGCAGAGTACAGGGGGGCGGTTCACCCCTCCACTTT
CASRVQGGGSPLHF
>TRBV5-4|TRBJ1-1|TRBD1|few
TGTGCCAGCAGCTCCGTCGCCGGGACAGGGAACACTGAAGCTTTCTTT
CASSSVAGTGNTEAFF
>TRBV5-1|TRBJ1-2|TRBD1|.
TGCGCCAGCAGCTTGGCCGGGACAGGGGGGGGCTACACCTTC
CASSLAGTGGGYTF
>TRBV11-3|TRBJ2-2|TRBD2|.
TGTGCCAGCAGCCCAGGGACTAGCGGAGTCGGGGAGCTGTTTTTT
CASSPGTSGVGELFF
>TRBV7-9|TRBJ2-3|TRBD1|.
TGTGCCAGCACCCTCGAACAGGGGGCAGGAGATACGCAGTATTTT
CASTLEQGAGDTQYF
>TRBV11-1|TRBJ1-2|.|.
TGTGCCAGCAGCTTACTCACAGGGTCTATTGGCTACACCTTC
CASSLLTGSIGYTF
>TRBV15|TRBJ2-7|TRBD2|.
TGTGCCACCAGCAGAGGGGGGACTACCTCCTACGAGCAGTACTTC
CATSRGGTTSYEQYF